This record looks at one T cell receptor (beta chain) sequence and its context. The record originates from a study of untreated major depressive disorder. CD4+ T cells were isolated from thawed PBMCs by magnetic negative selection. Trimming shortened V by 1 base and J by 10 bases, and 15 bases separated the two germline ends. Germline values: CDR1 SGDLS, CDR2 YYNGEE. The length of the CDR3 is 15 residues. The repertoire was sequenced with immunoSEQ multiplex PCR; TCRdb's copy has only in-frame clones and lacks some. The sample includes about 18,000 clones, 70% to 90% seen only once; the top ten take roughly 0.82%.

This TCR was recovered from a woman aged 25-40 years in good health. J is TRBJ1-6 and V is TRBV9; D is unclear. The sequenced material came from CD4+ T cells from PBMCs. CDR3 protein: CASSVFPKLSSPLHF. The CDR3 nucleotides are TGTGCCAGCAGCGTATTCCCCAAGCTTTCGTCACCCCTCCACTTT.